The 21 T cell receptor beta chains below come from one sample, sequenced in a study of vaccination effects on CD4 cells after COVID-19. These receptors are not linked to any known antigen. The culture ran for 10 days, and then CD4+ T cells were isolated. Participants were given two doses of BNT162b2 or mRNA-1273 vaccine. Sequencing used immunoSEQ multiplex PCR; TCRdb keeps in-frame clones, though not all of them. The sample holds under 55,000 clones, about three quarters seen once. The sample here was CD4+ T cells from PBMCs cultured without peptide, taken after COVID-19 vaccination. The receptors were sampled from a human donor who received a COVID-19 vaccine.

In DNA form, the CDR3 reads TGCGCCAGCAGCTTGGAGGGGATTCAGCCCCAGCATTTT. It is translated as CASSLEGIQPQHF. The genes are TRBV5-1 and TRBJ1-5, with TRBD1 as a possible D gene (5 bases). V lost 0 bases and J lost 6, with 7 bases in between. From germline, CDR1 is SGHRS and CDR2 YFSETQ. The CDR3 extends over 13 amino acids.

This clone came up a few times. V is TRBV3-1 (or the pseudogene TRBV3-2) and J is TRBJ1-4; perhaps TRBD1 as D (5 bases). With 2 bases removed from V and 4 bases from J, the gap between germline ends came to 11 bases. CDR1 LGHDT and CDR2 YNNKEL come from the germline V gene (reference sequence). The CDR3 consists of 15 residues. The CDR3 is CASSQTSQGNEKLFF. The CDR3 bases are TGTGCCAGCAGCCAAACAAGTCAGGGTAATGAAAAACTGTTTTTT.

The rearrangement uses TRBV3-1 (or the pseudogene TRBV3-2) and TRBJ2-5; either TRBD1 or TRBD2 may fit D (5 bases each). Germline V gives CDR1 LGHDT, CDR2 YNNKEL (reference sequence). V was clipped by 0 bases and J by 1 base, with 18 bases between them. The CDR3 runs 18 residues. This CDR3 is CASSQDRGSQGTQETQYF. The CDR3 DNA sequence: TGTGCCAGCAGCCAAGATCGGGGATCCCAGGGAACCCAAGAGACCCAGTACTTC.

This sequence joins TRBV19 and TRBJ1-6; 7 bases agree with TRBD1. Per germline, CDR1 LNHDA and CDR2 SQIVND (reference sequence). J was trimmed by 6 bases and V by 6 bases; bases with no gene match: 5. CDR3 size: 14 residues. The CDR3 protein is CASSHGQANSPLHF. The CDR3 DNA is TGTGCCAGTAGCCATGGACAGGCTAATTCACCCCTCCACTTT.

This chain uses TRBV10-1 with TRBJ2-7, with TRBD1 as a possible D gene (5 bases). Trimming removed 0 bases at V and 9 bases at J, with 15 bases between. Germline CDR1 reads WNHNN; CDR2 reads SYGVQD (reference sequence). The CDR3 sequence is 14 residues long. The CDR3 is CASSESMGLWGQYF. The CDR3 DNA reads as TGCGCCAGCAGTGAGTCGATGGGGCTTTGGGGGCAGTACTTC.

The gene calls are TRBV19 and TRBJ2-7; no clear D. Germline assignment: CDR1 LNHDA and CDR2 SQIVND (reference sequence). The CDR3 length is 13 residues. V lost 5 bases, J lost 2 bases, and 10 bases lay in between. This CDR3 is CASSPTSTYEQYF. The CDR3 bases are TGTGCCAGTAGTCCGACGTCCACCTACGAGCAGTACTTC.

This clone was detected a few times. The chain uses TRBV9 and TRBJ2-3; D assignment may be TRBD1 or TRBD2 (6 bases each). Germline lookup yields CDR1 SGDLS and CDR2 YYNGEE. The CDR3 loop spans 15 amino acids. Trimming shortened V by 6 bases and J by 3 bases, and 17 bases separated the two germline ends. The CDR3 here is CASTPRGALTDTQYF. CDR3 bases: TGTGCCAGCACCCCGAGGGGGGCTCTAACAGATACGCAGTATTTT.

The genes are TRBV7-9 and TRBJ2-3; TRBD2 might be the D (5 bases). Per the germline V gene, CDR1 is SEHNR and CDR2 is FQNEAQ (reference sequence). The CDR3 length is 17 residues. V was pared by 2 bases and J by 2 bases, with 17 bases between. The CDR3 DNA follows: TGTGCCAGCAGCTTATCTGTGGGAGTAAGGGCCACAGATACGCAGTATTTT. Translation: CASSLSVGVRATDTQYF.

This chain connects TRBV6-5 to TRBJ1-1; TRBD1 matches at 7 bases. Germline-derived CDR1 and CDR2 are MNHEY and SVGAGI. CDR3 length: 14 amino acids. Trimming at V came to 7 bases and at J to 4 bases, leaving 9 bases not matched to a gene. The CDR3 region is CASNLGTVGTEAFF. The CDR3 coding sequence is TGTGCCAGCAACCTAGGGACAGTAGGCACTGAAGCTTTCTTT.

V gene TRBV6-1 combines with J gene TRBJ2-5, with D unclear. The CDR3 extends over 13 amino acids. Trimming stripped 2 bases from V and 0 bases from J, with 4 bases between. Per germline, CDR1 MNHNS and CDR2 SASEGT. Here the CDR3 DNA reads TGTGCCAGCAGTGAATTCGACCAAGAGACCCAGTACTTC. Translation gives CASSEFDQETQYF.

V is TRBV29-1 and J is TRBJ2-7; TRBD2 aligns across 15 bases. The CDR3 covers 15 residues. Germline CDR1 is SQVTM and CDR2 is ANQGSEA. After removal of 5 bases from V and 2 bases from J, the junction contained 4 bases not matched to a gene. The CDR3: CSVSGLAGGPYEQYF. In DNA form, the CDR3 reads TGCAGCGTTTCCGGACTAGCGGGAGGGCCCTACGAGCAGTACTTC.

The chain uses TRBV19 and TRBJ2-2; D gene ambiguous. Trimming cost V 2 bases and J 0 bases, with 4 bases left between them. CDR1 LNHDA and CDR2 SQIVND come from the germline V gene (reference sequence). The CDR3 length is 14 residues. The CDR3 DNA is TGTGCCAGTAGTATACTAGCGAACACCGGGGAGCTGTTTTTT. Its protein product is CASSILANTGELFF.

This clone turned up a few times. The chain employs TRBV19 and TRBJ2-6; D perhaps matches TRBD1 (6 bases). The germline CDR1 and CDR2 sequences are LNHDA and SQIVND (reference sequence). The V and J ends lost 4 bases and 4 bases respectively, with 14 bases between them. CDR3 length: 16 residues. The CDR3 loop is CASSTSGVSGANVLTF. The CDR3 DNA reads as TGTGCCAGTAGTACTTCAGGGGTTTCAGGGGCCAACGTCCTGACTTTC. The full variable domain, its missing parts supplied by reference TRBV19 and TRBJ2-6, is DGGITQSPKYLFRKEGQNVTLSCEQNLNHDAMYWYRQDPGQGLRLIYYSQIVNDFQKGDIAEGYSVSREKKESFPLTVTSAQKNPTAFYLCASSTSGVSGANVLTFGAGSRLTVL.

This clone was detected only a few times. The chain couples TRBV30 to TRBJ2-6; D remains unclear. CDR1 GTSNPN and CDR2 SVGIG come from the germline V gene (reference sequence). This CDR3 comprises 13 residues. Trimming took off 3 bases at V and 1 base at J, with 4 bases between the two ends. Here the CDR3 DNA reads TGTGCCTGGAGGGGGTCTGGGGCCAACGTCCTGACTTTC. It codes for CAWRGSGANVLTF.

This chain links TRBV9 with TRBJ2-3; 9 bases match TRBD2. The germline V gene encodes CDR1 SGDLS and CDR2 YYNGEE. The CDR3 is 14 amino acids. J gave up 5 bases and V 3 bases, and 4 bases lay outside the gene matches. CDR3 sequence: CASSASGTGDTQYF. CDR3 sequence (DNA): TGTGCCAGCAGCGCTAGCGGGACGGGAGATACGCAGTATTTT.

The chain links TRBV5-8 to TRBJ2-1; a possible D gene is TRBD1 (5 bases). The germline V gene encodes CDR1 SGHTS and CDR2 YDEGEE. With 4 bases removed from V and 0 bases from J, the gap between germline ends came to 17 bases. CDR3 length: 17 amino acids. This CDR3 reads CASSLTQGTYSYNEQFF. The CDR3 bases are TGTGCCAGCAGCCTAACGCAGGGAACTTACTCCTACAATGAGCAGTTCTTC.

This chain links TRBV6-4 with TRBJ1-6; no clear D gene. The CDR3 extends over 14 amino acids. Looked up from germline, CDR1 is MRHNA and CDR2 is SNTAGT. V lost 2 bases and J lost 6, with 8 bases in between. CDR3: CASSDREGNSPLHF. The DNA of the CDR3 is TGTGCCAGCAGTGACAGGGAGGGTAATTCACCCCTCCACTTT.

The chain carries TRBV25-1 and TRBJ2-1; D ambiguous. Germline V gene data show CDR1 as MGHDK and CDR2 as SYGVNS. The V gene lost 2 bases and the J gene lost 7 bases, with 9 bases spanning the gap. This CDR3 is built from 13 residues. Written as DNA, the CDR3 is TGTGCCAGCAGTGAACAGGTTACAAATGAGCAGTTCTTC. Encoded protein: CASSEQVTNEQFF.

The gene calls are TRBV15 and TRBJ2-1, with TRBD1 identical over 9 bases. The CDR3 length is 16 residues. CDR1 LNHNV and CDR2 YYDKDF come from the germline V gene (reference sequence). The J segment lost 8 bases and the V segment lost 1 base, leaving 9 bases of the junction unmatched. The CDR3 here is CATSRVEDRGLYEQFF. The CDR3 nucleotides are TGTGCCACCAGCAGAGTAGAGGACAGGGGTTTGTATGAGCAGTTCTTC. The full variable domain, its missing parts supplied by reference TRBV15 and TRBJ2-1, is DAMVIQNPRYQVTQFGKPVTLSCSQTLNHNVMYWYQQKSSQAPKLLFHYYDKDFNNEADTPDNFQSRRPNTSFCFLDIRSPGLGDTAMYLCATSRVEDRGLYEQFFGPGTRLTVL.

The chain's CDR3 is CASSRTGLIEDEQYF. DNA for the CDR3: TGTGCCAGCAGTCGGACAGGTTTGATCGAAGACGAGCAGTACTTC. The chain uses TRBV6-5 and TRBJ2-7; TRBD1 matches at 7 bases. The CDR3 sequence is 15 residues long. The ends lost 5 bases at V and 5 bases at J; junction bases unmatched: 12. Looked up from germline, CDR1 is MNHEY and CDR2 is SVGAGI.

DNA for the CDR3: TGTGCCACCAGTGTAGGGAACCAAGAGACCCAGTACTTC. Translating it yields CATSVGNQETQYF. The gene calls are TRBV24-1 and TRBJ2-5, with D uncertain. The CDR3 consists of 13 residues. Trimming took 5 bases from V and 0 from J, leaving 6 bases between them. The V gene's germline CDR1 is KGHDR and CDR2 SFDVKD.